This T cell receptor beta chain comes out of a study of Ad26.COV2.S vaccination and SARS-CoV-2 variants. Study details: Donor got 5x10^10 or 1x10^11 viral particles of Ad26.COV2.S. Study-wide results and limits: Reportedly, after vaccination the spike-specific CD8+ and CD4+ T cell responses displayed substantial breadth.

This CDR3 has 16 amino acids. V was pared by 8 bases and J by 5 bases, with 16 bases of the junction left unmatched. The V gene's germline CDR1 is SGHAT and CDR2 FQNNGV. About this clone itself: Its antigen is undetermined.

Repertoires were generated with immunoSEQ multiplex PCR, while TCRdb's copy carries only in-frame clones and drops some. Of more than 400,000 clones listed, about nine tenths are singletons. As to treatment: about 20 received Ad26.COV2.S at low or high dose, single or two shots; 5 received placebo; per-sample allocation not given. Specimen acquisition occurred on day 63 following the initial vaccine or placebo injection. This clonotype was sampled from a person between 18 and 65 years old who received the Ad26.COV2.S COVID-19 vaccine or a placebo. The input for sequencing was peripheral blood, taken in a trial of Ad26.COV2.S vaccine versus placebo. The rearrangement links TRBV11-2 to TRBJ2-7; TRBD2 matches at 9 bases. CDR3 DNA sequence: TGTGCCAGCCGCCACGGGCGGGGGGGCCGATCTCACGAGCAGTACTTC. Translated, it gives CASRHGRGGRSHEQYF.